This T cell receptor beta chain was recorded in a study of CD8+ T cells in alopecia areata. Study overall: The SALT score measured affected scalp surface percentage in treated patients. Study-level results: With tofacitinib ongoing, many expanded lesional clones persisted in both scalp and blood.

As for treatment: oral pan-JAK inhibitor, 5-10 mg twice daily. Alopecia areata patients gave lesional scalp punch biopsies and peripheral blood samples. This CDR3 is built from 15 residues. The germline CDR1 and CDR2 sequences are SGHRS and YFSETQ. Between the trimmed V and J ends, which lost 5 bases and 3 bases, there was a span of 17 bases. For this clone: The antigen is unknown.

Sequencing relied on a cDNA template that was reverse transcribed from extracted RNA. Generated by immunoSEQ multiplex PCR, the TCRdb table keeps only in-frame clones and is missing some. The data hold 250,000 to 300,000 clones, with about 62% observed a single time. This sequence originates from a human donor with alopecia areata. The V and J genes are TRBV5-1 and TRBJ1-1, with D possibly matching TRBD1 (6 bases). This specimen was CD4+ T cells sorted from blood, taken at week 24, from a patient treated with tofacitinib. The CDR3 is CASRDLGYRDTEAFF. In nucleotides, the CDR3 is TGCGCCAGCAGAGATCTGGGGTACAGGGACACTGAAGCTTTCTTT.